A single sample is the source of the 22 T cell receptor beta chains below, sequenced in a study of blood T cell repertoires in COVID-19. Generated by immunoSEQ multiplex PCR, the TCRdb table keeps only in-frame clones and is missing some. The sample lists over 350,000 clones; 80% to 90% were seen once. The sequencing sample was made of peripheral blood. The receptors were sampled from a young woman with active or convalescent COVID-19.

The CDR3: CASSLVTSGEQYF. CDR3 in DNA: TGCGCCAGCAGCTTGGTCACTAGTGGCGAGCAGTACTTC. The chain uses TRBV5-1 and TRBJ2-7; weak D call: TRBD2 (5 bases). The V and J ends lost 0 bases and 6 bases respectively, with 10 bases between them. This CDR3 has 13 residues. The germline gives CDR1 SGHRS, CDR2 YFSETQ.

CDR3: CASSENSVGQGYFDTQYF. As DNA, the CDR3 is TGTGCCAGCAGTGAAAACTCTGTGGGGCAGGGGTATTTCGATACGCAGTATTTT. This chain joins TRBV6-1 and TRBJ2-3; TRBD1 might be the D (6 bases). Per the germline V gene, CDR1 is MNHNS and CDR2 is SASEGT. Trimming left V 2 bases short and J 6 bases short, with 24 bases between. CDR3 size: 18 residues.

This clone has more than one count but fewer than ten. The J gene is TRBJ1-2, the V gene TRBV4-1; 8 positions match TRBD1. Trimming cost V 1 base and J 6 bases; bases outside gene matches: 10. Germline-derived CDR1 and CDR2 are MGHRA and YSYEKL. The CDR3 covers 16 residues. The CDR3 sequence: CASSQGSGGALDGYTF. The CDR3 nucleotides are TGCGCCAGCAGCCAAGGGTCAGGGGGCGCACTTGATGGCTACACCTTC.

The chain recombines TRBV29-1 with TRBJ2-2; 7 nucleotides line up with TRBD1. The germline gives CDR1 SQVTM, CDR2 ANQGSEA. J gave up 7 bases and V 6 bases, and 11 bases lay outside the gene matches. The CDR3 spans 14 residues. For the CDR3, the DNA is TGCAGCGTCAAAATACAGGGGTACGGCGGGGAGCTGTTTTTT. It codes for CSVKIQGYGGELFF.

The rearrangement joins TRBV5-5 to TRBJ1-1; D is unclear. Germline assignment: CDR1 SGHKS and CDR2 YYEKEE (reference sequence). Trimming shortened V by 4 bases and J by 8 bases, and 9 bases separated the two germline ends. The CDR3 length is 11 residues. The CDR3 reads CASSPDIEAFF. CDR3 coding DNA: TGTGCCAGCAGCCCCGACATCGAAGCTTTCTTT.

This clone has only one observation. V is TRBV6-1 and J is TRBJ1-4; 10 nucleotides match TRBD1. The CDR3 is 15 amino acids. V lost 2 bases, J lost 8 bases, and 5 bases stayed unmatched. CDR1 and CDR2 from the germline V gene are MNHNS and SASEGT. CDR3 nucleotide sequence: TGTGCCAGCAGTGAATCGGGACAGGGGAGGGAAAAACTGTTTTTT. It encodes CASSESGQGREKLFF.

The rearrangement joins TRBV4-1 to TRBJ2-7; 8 nucleotides align to TRBD1. This CDR3 has 13 amino acids. With V trimmed by 4 bases and J by 10 bases, 9 bases remained unmatched. Germline-derived CDR1 and CDR2 are MGHRA and YSYEKL. This CDR3 reads CASSPLPQGGQYF. In DNA form, the CDR3 reads TGCGCCAGCAGCCCCCTACCACAGGGGGGACAGTACTTC.

The V gene is TRBV6-5, the J gene TRBJ1-2; maybe TRBD1 (6 bases). CDR3 length: 13 amino acids. Trimming took 4 bases from V and 5 from J, leaving 11 bases between them. From germline, CDR1 is MNHEY and CDR2 SVGAGI. CDR3 residues: CASSFAGAYGYTF. As DNA, the CDR3 is TGTGCCAGCAGTTTCGCGGGGGCGTATGGCTACACCTTC.

The gene calls are TRBV12-5 and TRBJ1-1; TRBD1 agrees at 7 bases. This CDR3 is 13 amino acids long. The V segment lost 3 bases and the J segment 4 bases; nucleotides outside the gene matches: 2. Germline CDR1 LGHNT, CDR2 FRNRAP. This chain's CDR3 is CASGLSGGTEAFF. CDR3 in DNA: TGTGCTAGTGGTTTATCAGGGGGCACTGAAGCTTTCTTT.

This clone has a single count. The J gene is TRBJ2-5, the V gene TRBV5-1; weak D call: TRBD2 (5 bases). The CDR3 runs 14 residues. V lost 3 bases to trimming and J lost 7 bases, with 16 bases between them. The germline CDR1 and CDR2 sequences are SGHRS and YFSETQ. The CDR3 is CASSSTSGPGTQYF. CDR3 sequence (DNA): TGCGCCAGCAGCTCTACTAGTGGGCCGGGGACCCAGTACTTC.

This clone was recorded a few times. The V and J genes are TRBV29-1 and TRBJ1-1; unclear D gene. The V end lost 4 bases, the J end lost 0 bases, and 3 bases lay between the germline ends. Germline V CDR1 and CDR2: SQVTM, ANQGSEA. The CDR3 extends over 11 amino acids. CDR3 DNA sequence: TGCAGCGTTGCGGTGAACACTGAAGCTTTCTTT. Protein sequence: CSVAVNTEAFF.

The chain carries TRBV19 and TRBJ1-2; 12 nucleotides match TRBD1. Trimming at V came to 5 bases and at J to 4 bases, leaving 8 bases not matched to a gene. The CDR3 extends over 16 amino acids. Germline CDR1 reads LNHDA; CDR2 reads SQIVND (reference sequence). In nucleotides, the CDR3 is TGTGCCAGTAGTCCGGTACCGGGACAGGGGGCCTATGGCTACACCTTC. Translating it yields CASSPVPGQGAYGYTF.

The chain combines TRBV5-1 with TRBJ1-1; D not certain. CDR1 SGHRS and CDR2 YFSETQ come from the germline V gene. CDR3 length: 14 amino acids. Trimming removed 3 bases at V and 8 bases at J, with 17 bases between. Written as DNA, the CDR3 is TGCGCCAGCAGCTCTGCCCCCGAATCTGGCGAAGCTTTCTTT. It codes for CASSSAPESGEAFF.

V usage is TRBV27 and J usage is TRBJ1-2; the match to TRBD1 covers 9 bases. The junction had 12 bases not matched to a gene; V was cut back by 4 bases and J by 3 bases. The germline V gene encodes CDR1 MNHEY and CDR2 SMNVEV (reference sequence). CDR3 length equals 17 residues. The CDR3 loop is CASSSFTGTGIHYGYTF. CDR3 coding DNA: TGTGCCAGCAGTTCGTTTACCGGGACAGGGATTCACTATGGCTACACCTTC.

The rearrangement uses TRBV5-4 and TRBJ1-4; 8 nucleotides line up with TRBD1. V was clipped by 0 bases and J by 3 bases; unmatched bases: 13. Germline values: CDR1 SGHNT, CDR2 YYREEE (reference sequence). The length of the CDR3 is 19 residues. CDR3 loop: CASSLVVGGQGSANEKLFF. The CDR3 region has the DNA TGTGCCAGCAGCTTGGTGGTTGGTGGACAGGGCAGTGCTAATGAAAAACTGTTTTTT.

This clone was recorded a few times. The gene calls are TRBV20-1 and TRBJ2-4, with TRBD2 matching over 9 bases. The length of the CDR3 is 13 residues. Germline V lookup: CDR1 DFQATT, CDR2 SNEGSKA (reference sequence). Losses at the gene ends were 3 bases for V and 7 bases for J; bases not matched to a gene: 4. The CDR3 nucleotides read TGCAGTGCTAGTCCTAGCGGGACGAACATTCAGTACTTC. Its protein product is CSASPSGTNIQYF.

V is TRBV24-1 and J is TRBJ2-1; perhaps TRBD2 as D (5 bases). CDR3 length: 14 residues. V was cut by 3 bases and J by 1 base, with 6 bases left in between. Germline assignment: CDR1 KGHDR and CDR2 SFDVKD. CDR3 nucleotides: TGTGCCACCAGTGATCCGGGATCCTACAATGAGCAGTTCTTC. The encoded protein is CATSDPGSYNEQFF.

The chain has TRBV30 and TRBJ2-7; D is unclear. The length of the CDR3 is 12 residues. The V gene lost 1 base and the J gene lost 4 bases, with 8 bases spanning the gap. The germline V gene encodes CDR1 GTSNPN and CDR2 SVGIG (reference sequence). CDR3 sequence (DNA): TGTGCCTGGAGTGCGGCGACTTACGAGCAGTACTTC. Translation gives CAWSAATYEQYF.

The chain joins TRBV29-1 to TRBJ2-3; the match to TRBD2 covers 13 bases. Germline trimming cut 7 bases from V and 6 bases from J; bases unmatched to any gene: 13. CDR3 length equals 16 residues. In germline, CDR1 is SQVTM, CDR2 ANQGSEA. DNA for the CDR3: TGCAGCGCCCTCCCCGGGACTAGCGGGAAAAGGGATACGCAGTATTTT. It is translated as CSALPGTSGKRDTQYF.

The table lists this clone with a few counts. The V call is TRBV2, the J call TRBJ1-4; a weak D match, TRBD1 (6 bases). V lost 4 bases, J lost 7 bases, and 13 bases lay in between. Per germline, CDR1 SNHLY and CDR2 FYNNEI. The CDR3 extends over 14 amino acids. The CDR3 DNA follows: TGTGCCAGCAGTGTCCGGGGGGCGGTTGAAAAACTGTTTTTT. Its translation: CASSVRGAVEKLFF.

The genes are TRBV5-5 and TRBJ1-1, with 11 bases fitting TRBD1. V dropped 3 bases and J dropped 3; count of bases not matched to a gene: 7. Germline-derived CDR1 and CDR2 are SGHKS and YYEKEE (reference sequence). This CDR3 spans 16 amino acids. CDR3 nucleotide sequence: TGTGCCAGCAGCTCGGGACAGGGGGAGCGGTACACTGAAGCTTTCTTT. It encodes CASSSGQGERYTEAFF.

The V call is TRBV7-9, the J call TRBJ2-4; TRBD1 matches 9 bases. The germline V gene has CDR1 SEHNR and CDR2 FQNEAQ (reference sequence). The CDR3 sequence is 15 residues long. The J segment lost 1 base and the V segment lost 2 bases, leaving 0 bases of the junction unmatched. CDR3 region: CASSLTGGAKNIQYF. In DNA, the CDR3 is TGTGCCAGCAGCTTAACAGGGGGCGCCAAAAACATTCAGTACTTC.